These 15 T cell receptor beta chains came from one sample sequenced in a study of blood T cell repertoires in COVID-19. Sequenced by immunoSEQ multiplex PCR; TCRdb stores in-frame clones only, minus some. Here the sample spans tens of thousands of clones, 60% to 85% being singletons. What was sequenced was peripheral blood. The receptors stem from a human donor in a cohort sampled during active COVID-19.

The DNA for the CDR3 is TGTGCCAGCAGTTTAGGGACCCCCGGGACAGGATCGTCGAGGCAGTATTTT. It translates to CASSLGTPGTGSSRQYF. The rearrangement links TRBV27 to TRBJ2-3; TRBD1 agrees at 8 bases. CDR3 length: 17 residues. The germline V gene has CDR1 MNHEY and CDR2 SMNVEV (reference sequence). Trimming took 2 bases from V and 11 from J; bases not matched to a gene: 18.

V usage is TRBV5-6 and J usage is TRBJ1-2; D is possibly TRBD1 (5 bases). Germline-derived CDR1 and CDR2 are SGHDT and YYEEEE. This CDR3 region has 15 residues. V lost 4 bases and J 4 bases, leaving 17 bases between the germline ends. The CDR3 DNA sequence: TGTGCCAGCAGCCCCGGCACACCGGGGGGCTATGGCTACACCTTC. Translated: CASSPGTPGGYGYTF.

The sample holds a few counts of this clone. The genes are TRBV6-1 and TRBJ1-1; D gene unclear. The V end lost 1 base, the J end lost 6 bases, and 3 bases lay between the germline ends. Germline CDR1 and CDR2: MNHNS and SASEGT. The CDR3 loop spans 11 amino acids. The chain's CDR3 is CASSEVAEAFF. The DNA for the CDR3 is TGTGCCAGCAGTGAAGTCGCTGAAGCTTTCTTT.

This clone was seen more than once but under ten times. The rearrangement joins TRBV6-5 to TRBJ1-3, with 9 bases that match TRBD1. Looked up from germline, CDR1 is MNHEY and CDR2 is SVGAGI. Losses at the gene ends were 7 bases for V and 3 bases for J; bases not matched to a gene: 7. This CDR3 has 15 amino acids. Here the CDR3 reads CASTRTGVYGNTIYF. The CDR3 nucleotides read TGTGCCAGCACCAGGACAGGGGTTTATGGAAACACCATATATTTT.

The CDR3 sequence: CASSDIWGGRGTDTQYF. In DNA form, the CDR3 reads TGTGCCAGCAGTGACATTTGGGGGGGTCGGGGCACAGATACGCAGTATTTT. The chain carries TRBV6-1 and TRBJ2-3; 7 bases are a match to TRBD2. V lost 3 bases to trimming and J lost 1 base; unmatched junction nucleotides: 10. The CDR3 spans 17 residues. From germline, CDR1 is MNHNS and CDR2 SASEGT.

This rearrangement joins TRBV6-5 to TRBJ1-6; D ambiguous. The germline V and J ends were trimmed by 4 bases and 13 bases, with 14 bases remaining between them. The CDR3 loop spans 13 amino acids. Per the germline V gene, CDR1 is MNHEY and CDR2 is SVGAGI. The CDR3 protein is CASSFTTSNPLHF. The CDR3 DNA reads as TGTGCCAGCAGTTTCACGACATCCAATCCCCTCCACTTT.

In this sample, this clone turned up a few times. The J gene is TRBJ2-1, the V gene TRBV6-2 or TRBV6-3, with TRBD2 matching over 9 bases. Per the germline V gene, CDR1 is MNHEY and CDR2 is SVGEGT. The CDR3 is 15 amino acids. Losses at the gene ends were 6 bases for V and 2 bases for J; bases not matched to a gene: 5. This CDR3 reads CASSRLAGTYNEQFF. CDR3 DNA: TGTGCCAGCAGCCGCCTAGCGGGGACCTACAATGAGCAGTTCTTC.

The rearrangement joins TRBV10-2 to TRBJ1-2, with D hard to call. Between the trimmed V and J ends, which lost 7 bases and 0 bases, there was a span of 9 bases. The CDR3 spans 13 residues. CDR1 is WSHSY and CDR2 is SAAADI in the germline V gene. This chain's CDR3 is CASTPTPNYGYTF. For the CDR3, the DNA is TGCGCCAGCACCCCTACCCCTAACTATGGCTACACCTTC.

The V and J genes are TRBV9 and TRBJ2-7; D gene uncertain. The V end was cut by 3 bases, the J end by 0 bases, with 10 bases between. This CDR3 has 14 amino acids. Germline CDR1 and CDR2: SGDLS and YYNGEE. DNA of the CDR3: TGTGCCAGCAGCGCCCACTCCTACTCCTACGAGCAGTACTTC. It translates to CASSAHSYSYEQYF.

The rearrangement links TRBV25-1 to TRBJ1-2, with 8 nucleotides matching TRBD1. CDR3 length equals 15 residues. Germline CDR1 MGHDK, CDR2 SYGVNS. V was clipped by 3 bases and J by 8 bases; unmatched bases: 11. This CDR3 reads CASSDAGGLRDGYTF. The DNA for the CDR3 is TGTGCCAGCAGTGATGCAGGGGGCTTACGGGACGGCTACACCTTC.

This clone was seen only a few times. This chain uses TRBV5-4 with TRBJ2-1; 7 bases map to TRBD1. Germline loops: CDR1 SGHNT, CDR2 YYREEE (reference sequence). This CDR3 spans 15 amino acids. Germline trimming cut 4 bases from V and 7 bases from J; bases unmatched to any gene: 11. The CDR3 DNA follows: TGTGCCAGCAGCGCTACAGGGGACATATGGAATGAGCAGTTCTTC. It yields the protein CASSATGDIWNEQFF.

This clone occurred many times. This CDR3 reads CASSVSGGLNQPQHF. The CDR3 region has the DNA TGTGCCAGCAGCGTATCAGGGGGCCTCAATCAGCCCCAGCATTTT. J is TRBJ1-5 and V is TRBV9; TRBD1 aligns across 8 bases. The V segment lost 1 base and the J segment 3 bases; nucleotides outside the gene matches: 3. CDR1 is SGDLS, CDR2 YYNGEE, per germline. There are 15 residues in the CDR3.

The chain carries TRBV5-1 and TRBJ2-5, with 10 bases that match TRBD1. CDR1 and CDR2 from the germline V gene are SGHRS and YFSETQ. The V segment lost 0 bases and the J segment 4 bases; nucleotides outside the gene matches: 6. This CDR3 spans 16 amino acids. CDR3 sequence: CASSLATGGATETQYF. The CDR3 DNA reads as TGCGCCAGCAGCTTGGCGACAGGGGGCGCAACAGAGACCCAGTACTTC.

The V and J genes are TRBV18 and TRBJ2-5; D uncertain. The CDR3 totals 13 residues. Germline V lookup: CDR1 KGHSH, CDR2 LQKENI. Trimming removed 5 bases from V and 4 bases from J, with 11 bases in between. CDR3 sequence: CASSGPYTETQYF. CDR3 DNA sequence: TGTGCCAGCTCAGGGCCGTATACAGAGACCCAGTACTTC.

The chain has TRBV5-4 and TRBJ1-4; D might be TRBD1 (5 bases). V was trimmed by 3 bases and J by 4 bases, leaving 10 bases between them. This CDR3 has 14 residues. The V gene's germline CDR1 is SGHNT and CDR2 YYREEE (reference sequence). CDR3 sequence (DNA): TGTGCCAGCAGCTCGGGACTGGTTAATGAAAAACTGTTTTTT. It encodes CASSSGLVNEKLFF.